These T cell receptor beta chains were read from a single sample in a study of T cells expressing NK-cell markers. TCRdb re-called the 5' RACE reads and gives one entry per CDR3 protein, without DNA. In total, the table holds some 140,000 distinct CDR3 sequences. The sample taken for sequencing was blood T cells: a sorted CD56 or NKG2C T cell subset, CD4+ or CD8+ T cells, or bulk PBMC T cells (not recorded which). The receptors come from a woman in her 50s in good health. Both conserved end residues are part of each CDR3.

>TRBJ2-3|TRBV5-1
CASKPWGSTDTQYF
>TRBJ2-1|TRBV11-3
CASSPRRAGGLYNEQFF
>TRBJ2-7|TRBV3-1
CASSLGGQGSFEQYF
>TRBJ1-5|TRBV19
CASSPRLRGDQPQHF
>TRBJ1-6|TRBV27
CASSSLTLYNSPLHF
>TRBJ2-3|TRBV11-2
CASGGDSAGSRDTQYF
>TRBJ1-1|TRBV13
CASSLAQGHPLEAFF
>TRBJ2-5|TRBV7-9
CASSTGTGINQETQYF
>TRBJ2-3|TRBV11-2
CASRLAGLADTQYF
>TRBJ2-1|TRBV5-1
CASRQDSYNEQFF
>TRBJ2-1|TRBV29-1
CSVEEWAGASNEQFF
>TRBJ2-7|TRBV7-9
CASSLEGAREQYF
>TRBJ2-5|TRBV20-1
CSARDGLAGGHSQETQYF
>TRBJ2-5|TRBV10-3
CAISEEGTYQETQYF
>TRBJ2-7|TRBV4-1
CASSRLGSYEQYF
>TRBJ2-7|TRBV4-1
CASSQSRGVSYEQYF
>TRBJ2-7|TRBV12-3/TRBV12-4
CASSPGTGHSYEQYF